These 12 T cell receptor beta chains came from one sample sequenced in a study of T-cell reconstitution after alpha-beta-depleted transplantation in children (dated by TCRdb to 2016 to 2017). What this sample's treatment or condition label stands for: allogeneic hematopoietic cell transplantation with graft depleted of TCRalphabeta T cells and CD19 B cells. The library was prepared using PCR. Sequencing used an Illumina HiSeq 2500. TCR library preparation used molecular barcoding, with unique molecular identifiers applied to normalize quantification of the TCRbeta repertoire. The public sequencing data were trimmed at Q25 with fastp and processed into clonotypes with MiXCR by TCRdb, which kept only in-frame beta chains. All rows with the same CDR3 protein become a single entry with the most common DNA and genes. The sample has 800,000 to 1,000,000 distinct CDR3 sequences on record, roughly 29% of them singletons. Roughly 31% of the sample is taken by the ten largest.

Sequences were derived from PBMCs, mostly from graft donor cells, sampled 360 days after TCRalphabeta/CD19-depleted stem cell transplant. The receptors were sampled from a boy in the first two years of life who had a stem cell transplant for SCID, so the T cells may come from the graft donor.

The V call is TRBV9, the J call TRBJ2-6; no clear D gene. The germline CDR1 and CDR2 sequences are SGDLS and YYNGEE. The CDR3 length is 14 residues. V lost 3 bases and J lost 4, with 8 bases in between. CDR3 sequence: CASSGPYGANVLTF. DNA of the CDR3: TGTGCCAGCAGCGGGCCATACGGGGCCAACGTCCTGACTTTC.

This clonotype was counted many times. V is TRBV28 and J is TRBJ2-7; D gene unclear. The CDR3 totals 15 residues. The germline gives CDR1 MDHEN, CDR2 SYDVKM. V was trimmed by 4 bases and J by 2 bases, leaving 15 bases between them. For the CDR3, the DNA is TGTGCCAGCAGTTATCCGGCGGAACCTCCCTACGAGCAGTACTTC. It specifies CASSYPAEPPYEQYF.

The chain uses TRBV7-3 and TRBJ2-2; no clear D gene. The length of the CDR3 is 15 residues. Trimming pared 5 bases from V and 5 bases from J, leaving 15 bases between. The germline gives CDR1 SGHTA, CDR2 FQGTGA. The CDR3 region has the DNA TGTGCCAGCAGCCCATCTAACAGCGCAACCGGGGAGCTGTTTTTT. Translated: CASSPSNSATGELFF.

The V gene is TRBV7-3, the J gene TRBJ2-6; TRBD1 aligns across 9 bases. CDR1 is SGHTA and CDR2 is FQGTGA in the germline V gene. The CDR3 is 17 residues long. The V gene end was trimmed by 4 bases and the J gene end by 3 bases; junction bases not matched to a gene: 7. CDR3 nucleotide sequence: TGTGCCAGCAGCTCAGCCGGGACAGGGTTTGGGGCCAACGTCCTGACTTTC. It codes for CASSSAGTGFGANVLTF. Filled out from reference TRBV7-3 and TRBJ2-6, the complete variable domain reads GAGVSQTPSNKVTEKGKYVELRCDPISGHTALYWYRQSLGQGPEFLIYFQGTGAADDSGLPNDRFFAVRPEGSVSTLKIQRTERGDSAVYLCASSSAGTGFGANVLTFGAGSRLTVL.

The chain recombines TRBV28 with TRBJ2-7; D is unclear. V was trimmed by 6 bases and J by 3 bases, leaving 12 bases between them. The germline CDR1 and CDR2 sequences are MDHEN and SYDVKM. The CDR3 extends over 13 amino acids. The CDR3, as DNA: TGTGCCAGCAGACCCCCGGCCGTCTACGAGCAGTACTTC. Amino acids: CASRPPAVYEQYF. The full variable domain, in which reference TRBV28 and TRBJ2-7 provide the parts outside the CDR3, is DVKVTQSSRYLVKRTGEKVFLECVQDMDHENMFWYRQDPGLGLRLIYFSYDVKMKEKGDIPEGYSVSREKKERFSLILESASTNQTSMYLCASRPPAVYEQYFGPGTRLTVT.

The chain combines TRBV4-1 with TRBJ2-3; 9 bases align to TRBD2. CDR3 size: 16 residues. The germline V gene has CDR1 MGHRA and CDR2 YSYEKL. The V and J ends lost 4 bases and 0 bases, in that order; junction bases with no gene match: 5. CDR3 residues: CASSPRLAVSTDTQYF. In DNA form, the CDR3 reads TGCGCCAGCAGCCCTCGACTAGCGGTTAGCACAGATACGCAGTATTTT.

This sequence joins TRBV24-1 and TRBJ2-5; the match to TRBD2 covers 9 bases. Germline V gene lookup returns CDR1 KGHDR and CDR2 SFDVKD. After removal of 3 bases from V and 5 bases from J, the junction contained 9 bases not matched to a gene. The length of the CDR3 is 16 residues. The CDR3 sequence: CATSDEGRGGLETQYF. The CDR3 nucleotides are TGTGCCACCAGTGATGAAGGGCGGGGGGGCTTGGAGACCCAGTACTTC.

This sequence joins TRBV28 and TRBJ2-1, with 11 bases fitting TRBD2. CDR1 and CDR2 (germline): MDHEN, SYDVKM. The CDR3 is made up of 16 amino acids. With 7 bases clipped from V and 7 bases from J, the junction kept 12 bases outside the gene matches. The CDR3 DNA follows: TGTGCCAGCACCTCCCTGGTAGCGGGGGGGCTAAATGAGCAGTTCTTC. Translation gives CASTSLVAGGLNEQFF.

This clonotype turned up a few times. This chain uses TRBV5-6 with TRBJ2-1; the D call may be TRBD1 or TRBD2 (5 bases each). V was cut by 2 bases and J by 5 bases, with 14 bases left in between. From germline, CDR1 is SGHDT and CDR2 YYEEEE. The CDR3 contains 15 residues. For the CDR3, the DNA is TGTGCCAGCAGCTTCCTCGGGACCCCAAACAATGAGCAGTTCTTC. Protein: CASSFLGTPNNEQFF.

Ten or more counts support this clonotype. V and J are TRBV4-3 and TRBJ2-2; TRBD1 aligns across 7 bases. Germline V gene sequence: CDR1 LGHNA, CDR2 YSLEER. J lost 5 bases, V lost 0 bases, and 3 bases had no gene match. The CDR3 is 15 amino acids. The CDR3 reads CASSQERGRTGELFF. The CDR3 DNA sequence: TGCGCCAGCAGCCAAGAGAGGGGGCGTACCGGGGAGCTGTTTTTT.

The rearrangement uses TRBV15 and TRBJ2-1; 12 nucleotides agree with TRBD1. This CDR3 has 16 residues. V dropped 2 bases and J dropped 8; count of bases not matched to a gene: 7. Germline V gene sequence: CDR1 LNHNV, CDR2 YYDKDF (reference sequence). The CDR3 here is CATSRRRDRGPDEQFF. CDR3 DNA: TGTGCCACCAGCAGACGCCGGGACAGGGGGCCGGATGAGCAGTTCTTC.

V is TRBV5-1 and J is TRBJ2-7, with D perhaps TRBD1 (5 bases). Trimming removed 3 bases at V and 6 bases at J, with 10 bases between. CDR3 length: 12 amino acids. Per the germline V gene, CDR1 is SGHRS and CDR2 is YFSETQ. CDR3 in amino acids: CASSWGLSEQYF. The CDR3 DNA follows: TGCGCCAGCAGCTGGGGCTTGTCCGAGCAGTACTTC. Filled out from reference TRBV5-1 and TRBJ2-7, the complete variable domain reads KAGVTQTPRYLIKTRGQQVTLSCSPISGHRSVSWYQQTPGQGLQFLFEYFSETQRNKGNFPGRFSGRQFSNSRSEMNVSTLELGDSALYLCASSWGLSEQYFGPGTRLTVT.